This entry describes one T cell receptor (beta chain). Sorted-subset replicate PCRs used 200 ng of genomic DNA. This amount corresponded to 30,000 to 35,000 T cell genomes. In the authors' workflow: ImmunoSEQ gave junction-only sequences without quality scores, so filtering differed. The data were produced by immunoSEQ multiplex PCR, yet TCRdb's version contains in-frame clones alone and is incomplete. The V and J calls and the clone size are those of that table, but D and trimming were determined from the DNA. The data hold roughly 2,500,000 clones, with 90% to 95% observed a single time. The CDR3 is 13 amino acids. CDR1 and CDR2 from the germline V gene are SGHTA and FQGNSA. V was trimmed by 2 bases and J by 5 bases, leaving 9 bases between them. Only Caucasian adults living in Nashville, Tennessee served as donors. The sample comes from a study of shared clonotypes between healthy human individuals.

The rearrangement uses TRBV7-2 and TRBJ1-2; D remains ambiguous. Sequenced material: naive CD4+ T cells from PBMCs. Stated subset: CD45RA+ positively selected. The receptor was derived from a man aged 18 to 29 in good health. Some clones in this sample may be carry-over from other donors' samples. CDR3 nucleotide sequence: TGTGCCAGCAGCTTACCGACTCTATATGGCTACACCTTC. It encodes CASSLPTLYGYTF.